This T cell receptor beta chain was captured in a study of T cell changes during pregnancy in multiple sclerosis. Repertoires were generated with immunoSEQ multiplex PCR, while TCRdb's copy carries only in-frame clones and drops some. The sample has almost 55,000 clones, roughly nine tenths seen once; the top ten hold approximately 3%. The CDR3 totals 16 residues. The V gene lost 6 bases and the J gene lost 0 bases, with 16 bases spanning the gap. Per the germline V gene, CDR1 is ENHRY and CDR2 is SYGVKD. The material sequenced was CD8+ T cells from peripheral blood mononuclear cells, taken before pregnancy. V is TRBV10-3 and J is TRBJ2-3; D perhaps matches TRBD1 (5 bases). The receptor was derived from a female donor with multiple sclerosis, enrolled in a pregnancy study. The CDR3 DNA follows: TGTGCCATCAGGACCCTAGGACAAACTAGCACAGATACGCAGTATTTT. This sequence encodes CAIRTLGQTSTDTQYF.